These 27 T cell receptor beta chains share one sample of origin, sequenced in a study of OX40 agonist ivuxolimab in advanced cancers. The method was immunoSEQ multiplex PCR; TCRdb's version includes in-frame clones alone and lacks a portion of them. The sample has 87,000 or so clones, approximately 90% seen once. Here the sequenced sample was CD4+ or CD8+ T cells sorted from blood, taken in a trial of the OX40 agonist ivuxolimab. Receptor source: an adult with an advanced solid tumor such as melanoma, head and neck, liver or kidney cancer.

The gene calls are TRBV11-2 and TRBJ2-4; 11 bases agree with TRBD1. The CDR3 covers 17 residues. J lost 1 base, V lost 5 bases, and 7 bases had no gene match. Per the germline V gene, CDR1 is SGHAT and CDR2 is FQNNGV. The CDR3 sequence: CASSPRTGGEAKNIQYF. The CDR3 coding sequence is TGTGCCAGCAGCCCCCGGACAGGGGGCGAGGCCAAAAACATTCAGTACTTC.

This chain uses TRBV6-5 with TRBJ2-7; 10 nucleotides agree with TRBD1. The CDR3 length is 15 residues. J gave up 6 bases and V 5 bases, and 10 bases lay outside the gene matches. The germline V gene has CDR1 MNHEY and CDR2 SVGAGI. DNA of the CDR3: TGTGCCAGCAGTCTACCCGGGACAGGGGTCGGCGAGCAGTACTTC. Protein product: CASSLPGTGVGEQYF.

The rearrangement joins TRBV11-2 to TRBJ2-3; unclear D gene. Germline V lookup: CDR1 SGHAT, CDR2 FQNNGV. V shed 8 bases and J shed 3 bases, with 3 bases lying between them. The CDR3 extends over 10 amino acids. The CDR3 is CASGTDTQYF. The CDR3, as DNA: TGTGCCAGCGGGACAGATACGCAGTATTTT.

Written as DNA, the CDR3 is TGTGCCAGCAGCTTGGATAATTACAACTATGGCTACACCTTC. It translates to CASSLDNYNYGYTF. The chain uses TRBV11-1 and TRBJ1-2; D ambiguous. The V gene's germline CDR1 is SGHAT and CDR2 FQDESV (reference sequence). The CDR3 is made up of 14 amino acids. V lost 3 bases, J lost 2 bases, and 10 bases lay in between.

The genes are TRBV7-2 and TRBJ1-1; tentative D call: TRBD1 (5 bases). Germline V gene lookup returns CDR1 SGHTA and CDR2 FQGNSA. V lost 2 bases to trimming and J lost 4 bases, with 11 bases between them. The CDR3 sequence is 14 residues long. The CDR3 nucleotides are TGTGCCAGCAGCTTACGGCCCGGGACCACTGAAGCTTTCTTT. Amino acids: CASSLRPGTTEAFF.

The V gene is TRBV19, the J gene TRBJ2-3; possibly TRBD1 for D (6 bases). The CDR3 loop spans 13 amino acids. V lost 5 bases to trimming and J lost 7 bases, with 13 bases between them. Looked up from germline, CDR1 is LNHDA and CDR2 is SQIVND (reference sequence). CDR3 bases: TGTGCCAGTAGTCTGATGGGGGCGAATACGCAGTATTTT. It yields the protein CASSLMGANTQYF.

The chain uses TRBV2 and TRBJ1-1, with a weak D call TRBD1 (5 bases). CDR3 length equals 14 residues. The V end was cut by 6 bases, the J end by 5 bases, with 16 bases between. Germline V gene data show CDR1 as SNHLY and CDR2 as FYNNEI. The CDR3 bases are TGTGCCAGCAGAGACGGGACCCTCTGGACTGAAGCTTTCTTT. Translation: CASRDGTLWTEAFF. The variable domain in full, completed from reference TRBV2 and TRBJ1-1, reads EPEVTQTPSHQVTQMGQEVILRCVPISNHLYFYWYRQILGQKVEFLVSFYNNEISEKSEIFDDQFSVERPDGSNFTLKIRSTKLEDSAMYFCASRDGTLWTEAFFGQGTRLTVV.

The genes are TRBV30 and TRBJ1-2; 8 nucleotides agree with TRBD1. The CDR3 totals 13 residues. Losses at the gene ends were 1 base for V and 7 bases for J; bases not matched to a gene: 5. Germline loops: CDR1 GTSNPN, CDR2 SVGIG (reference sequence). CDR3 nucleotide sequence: TGTGCCTGGAGTGCAGGGGGCGTTCTTGGCTACACCTTC. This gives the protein CAWSAGGVLGYTF.

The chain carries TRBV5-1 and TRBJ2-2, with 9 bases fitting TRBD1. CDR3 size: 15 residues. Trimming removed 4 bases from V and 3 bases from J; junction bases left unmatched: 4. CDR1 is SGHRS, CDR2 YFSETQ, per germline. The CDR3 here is CASSPGDRDTGELFF. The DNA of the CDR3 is TGCGCCAGCAGCCCCGGGGACAGGGACACCGGGGAGCTGTTTTTT. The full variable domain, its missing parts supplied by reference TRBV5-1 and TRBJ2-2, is KAGVTQTPRYLIKTRGQQVTLSCSPISGHRSVSWYQQTPGQGLQFLFEYFSETQRNKGNFPGRFSGRQFSNSRSEMNVSTLELGDSALYLCASSPGDRDTGELFFGEGSRLTVL.

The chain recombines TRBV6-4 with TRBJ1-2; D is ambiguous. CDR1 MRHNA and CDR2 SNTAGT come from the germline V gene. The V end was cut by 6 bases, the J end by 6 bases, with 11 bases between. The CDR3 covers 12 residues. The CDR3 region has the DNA TGTGCCAGCAGAGGGTTGTCCGATGGCTACACCTTC. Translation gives CASRGLSDGYTF.

The CDR3 spells CASSPGQFYGYTF. The CDR3 bases are TGCGCCAGCAGCCCGGGACAGTTCTATGGCTACACCTTC. The rearrangement links TRBV10-1 to TRBJ1-2; TRBD1 agrees at 7 bases. The germline V gene encodes CDR1 WNHNN and CDR2 SYGVQD (reference sequence). The CDR3 covers 13 residues. After removal of 6 bases from V and 4 bases from J, the junction contained 5 bases not matched to a gene.

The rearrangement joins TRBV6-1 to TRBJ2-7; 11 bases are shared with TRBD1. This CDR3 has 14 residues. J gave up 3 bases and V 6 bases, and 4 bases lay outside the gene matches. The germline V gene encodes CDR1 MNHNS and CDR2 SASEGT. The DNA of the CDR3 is TGTGCCAGCAGCCTCGGGACAGGGGGCTACGAGCAGTACTTC. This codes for CASSLGTGGYEQYF.

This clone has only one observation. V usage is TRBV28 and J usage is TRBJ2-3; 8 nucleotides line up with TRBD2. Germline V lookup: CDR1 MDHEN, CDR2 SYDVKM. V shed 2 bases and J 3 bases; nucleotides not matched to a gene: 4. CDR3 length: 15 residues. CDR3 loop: CASSLPSGLTDTQYF. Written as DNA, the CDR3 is TGTGCCAGCAGTTTACCTAGCGGGTTAACAGATACGCAGTATTTT. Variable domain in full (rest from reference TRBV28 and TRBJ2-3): DVKVTQSSRYLVKRTGEKVFLECVQDMDHENMFWYRQDPGLGLRLIYFSYDVKMKEKGDIPEGYSVSREKKERFSLILESASTNQTSMYLCASSLPSGLTDTQYFGPGTRLTVL.

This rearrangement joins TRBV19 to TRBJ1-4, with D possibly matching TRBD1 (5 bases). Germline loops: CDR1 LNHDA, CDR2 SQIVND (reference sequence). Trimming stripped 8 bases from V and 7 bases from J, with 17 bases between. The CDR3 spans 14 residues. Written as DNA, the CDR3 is TGTGCCAGTTCTGAAGGGGCAGTAGGTGAAAAACTGTTTTTT. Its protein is CASSEGAVGEKLFF.

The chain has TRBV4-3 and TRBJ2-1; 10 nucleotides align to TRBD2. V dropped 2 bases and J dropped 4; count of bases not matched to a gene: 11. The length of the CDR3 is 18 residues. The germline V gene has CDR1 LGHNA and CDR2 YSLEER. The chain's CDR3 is CASSQLAASGSLYNEQFF. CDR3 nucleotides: TGCGCCAGCAGCCAACTCGCGGCTAGCGGGAGTTTGTACAATGAGCAGTTCTTC.

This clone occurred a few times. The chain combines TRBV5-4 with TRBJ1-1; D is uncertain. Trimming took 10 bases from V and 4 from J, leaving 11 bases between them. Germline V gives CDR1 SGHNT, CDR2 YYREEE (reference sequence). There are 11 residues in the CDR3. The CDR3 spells CAGGSRTEAFF. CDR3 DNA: TGTGCCGGAGGGTCGCGCACTGAAGCTTTCTTT.

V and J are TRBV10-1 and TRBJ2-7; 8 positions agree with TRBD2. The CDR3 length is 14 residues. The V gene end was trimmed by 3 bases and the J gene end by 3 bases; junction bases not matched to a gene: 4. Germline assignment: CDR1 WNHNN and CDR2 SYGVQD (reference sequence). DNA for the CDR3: TGCGCCAGCAGTGAATCGGGAGGGTTCTACGAGCAGTACTTC. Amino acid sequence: CASSESGGFYEQYF.

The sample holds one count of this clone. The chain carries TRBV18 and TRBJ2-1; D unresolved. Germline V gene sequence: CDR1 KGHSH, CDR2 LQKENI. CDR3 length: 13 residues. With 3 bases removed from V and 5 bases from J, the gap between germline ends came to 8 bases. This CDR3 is CASSPLENNEQFF. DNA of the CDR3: TGTGCCAGCTCACCCTTAGAGAACAATGAGCAGTTCTTC.

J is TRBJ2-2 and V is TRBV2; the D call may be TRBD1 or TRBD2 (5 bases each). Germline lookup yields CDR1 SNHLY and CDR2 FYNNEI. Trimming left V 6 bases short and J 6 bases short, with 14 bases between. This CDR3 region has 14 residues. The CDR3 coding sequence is TGTGCCAGCAGCCGGGACGGAGTTTCCGGGGAGCTGTTTTTT. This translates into CASSRDGVSGELFF.

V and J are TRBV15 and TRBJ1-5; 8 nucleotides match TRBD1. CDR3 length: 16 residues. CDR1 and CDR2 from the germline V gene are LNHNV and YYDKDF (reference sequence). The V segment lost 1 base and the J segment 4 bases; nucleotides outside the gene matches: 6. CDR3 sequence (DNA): TGTGCCACCAGCAGAGCGTCAGGGGGCTTAAATCAGCCCCAGCATTTT. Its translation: CATSRASGGLNQPQHF.

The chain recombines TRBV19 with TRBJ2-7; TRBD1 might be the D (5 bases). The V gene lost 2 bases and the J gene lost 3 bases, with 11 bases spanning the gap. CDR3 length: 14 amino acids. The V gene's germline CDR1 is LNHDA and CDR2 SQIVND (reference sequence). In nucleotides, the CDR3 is TGTGCCAGTAGTATAACGGACACGCGCTACGAGCAGTACTTC. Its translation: CASSITDTRYEQYF.

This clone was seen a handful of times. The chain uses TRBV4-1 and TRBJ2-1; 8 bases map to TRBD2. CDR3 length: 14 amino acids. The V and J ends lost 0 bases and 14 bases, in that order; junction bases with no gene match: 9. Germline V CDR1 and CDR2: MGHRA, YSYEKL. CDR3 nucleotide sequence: TGCGCCAGCAGCCAAGAGGGTGACGGGAGGGGGAAGTTCTTC. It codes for CASSQEGDGRGKFF.

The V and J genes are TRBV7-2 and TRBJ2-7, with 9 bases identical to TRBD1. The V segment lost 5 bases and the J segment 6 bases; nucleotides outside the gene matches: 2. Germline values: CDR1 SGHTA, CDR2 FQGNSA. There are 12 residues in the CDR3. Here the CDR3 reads CASSRTGVEQYF. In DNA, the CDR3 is TGTGCCAGCAGCAGGACAGGGGTCGAGCAGTACTTC.

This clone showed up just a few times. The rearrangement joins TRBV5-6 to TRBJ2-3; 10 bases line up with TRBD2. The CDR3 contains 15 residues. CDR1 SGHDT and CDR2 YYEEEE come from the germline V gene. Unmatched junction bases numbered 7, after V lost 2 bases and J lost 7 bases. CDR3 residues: CASSLKRGGRYTQYF. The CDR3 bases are TGTGCCAGCAGCTTAAAGCGGGGGGGCCGATATACGCAGTATTTT.

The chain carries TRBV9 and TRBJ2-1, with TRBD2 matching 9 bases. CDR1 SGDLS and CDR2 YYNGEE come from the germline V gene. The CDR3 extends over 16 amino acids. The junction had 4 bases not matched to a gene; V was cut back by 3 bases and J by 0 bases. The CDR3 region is CASSALAGSSYNEQFF. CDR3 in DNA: TGTGCCAGCAGCGCCCTAGCGGGGAGCTCCTACAATGAGCAGTTCTTC. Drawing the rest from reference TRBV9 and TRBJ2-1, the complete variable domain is DSGVTQTPKHLITATGQRVTLRCSPRSGDLSVYWYQQSLDQGLQFLIQYYNGEERAKGNILERFSAQQFPDLHSELNLSSLELGDSALYFCASSALAGSSYNEQFFGPGTRLTVL.

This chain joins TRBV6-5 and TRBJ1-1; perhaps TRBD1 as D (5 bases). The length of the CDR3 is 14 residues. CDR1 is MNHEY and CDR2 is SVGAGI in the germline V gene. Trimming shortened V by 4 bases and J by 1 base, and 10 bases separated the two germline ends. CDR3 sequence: CASSLNRPNTEAFF. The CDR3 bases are TGTGCCAGCAGTTTAAACAGGCCGAACACTGAAGCTTTCTTT.

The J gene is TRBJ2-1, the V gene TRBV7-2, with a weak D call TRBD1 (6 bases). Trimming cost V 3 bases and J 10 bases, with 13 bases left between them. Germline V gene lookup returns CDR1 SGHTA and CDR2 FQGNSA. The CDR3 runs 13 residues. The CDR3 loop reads CASSLVGQGEQFF. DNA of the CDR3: TGTGCCAGCAGCTTGGTAGGCCAGGGGGAGCAGTTCTTC.